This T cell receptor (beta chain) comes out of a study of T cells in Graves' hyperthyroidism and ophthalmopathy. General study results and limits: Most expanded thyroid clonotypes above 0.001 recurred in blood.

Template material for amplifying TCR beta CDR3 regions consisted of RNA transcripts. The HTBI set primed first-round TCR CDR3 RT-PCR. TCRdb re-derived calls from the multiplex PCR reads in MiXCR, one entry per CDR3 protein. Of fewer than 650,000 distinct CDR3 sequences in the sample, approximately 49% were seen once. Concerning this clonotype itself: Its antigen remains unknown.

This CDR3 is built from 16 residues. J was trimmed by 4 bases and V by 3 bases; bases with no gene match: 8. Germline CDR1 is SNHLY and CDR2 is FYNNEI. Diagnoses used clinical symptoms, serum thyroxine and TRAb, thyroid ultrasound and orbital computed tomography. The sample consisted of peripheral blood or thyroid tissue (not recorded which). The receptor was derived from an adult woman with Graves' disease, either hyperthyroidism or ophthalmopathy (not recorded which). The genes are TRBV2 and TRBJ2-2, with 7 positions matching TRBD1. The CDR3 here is CASSERGPQTTGELFF. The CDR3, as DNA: TGTGCCAGCAGTGAGAGGGGGCCGCAGACCACCGGGGAGCTGTTTTTT.